Reported below is one T cell receptor beta chain. Its antigen is as yet unknown. The PCR used 60 Vbeta and 13 Jbeta primers. Some clones are missing from TCRdb's copy, which holds only in-frame ones; the method was immunoSEQ multiplex PCR. The sample lists 180,000 or so clones, about three quarters occurring once. The germline gives CDR1 MNHEY, CDR2 SMNVEV (reference sequence). The trim removed 5 bases at V and 6 bases at J, leaving 9 bases unmatched. The CDR3 is 15 amino acids. These data originate in a study of cytomegalovirus exposure and HLA in healthy donors. Study results and limitations: High specificity and sensitivity for cytomegalovirus status were reported for the classifier. Analysis was performed later, and it showed HLA-associated TCR beta chains to be more clonally expanded than equally common others. For most TCR beta V segments, an earlier analysis put the productive rate at about 90% or about 30% of the time.

Sequencing was carried out using PBMCs. The TCR originated in a man aged 18-30 years in good health and CMV-seronegative. The rearrangement joins TRBV27 to TRBJ2-7; 11 bases agree with TRBD1. The CDR3: CASSAPGQGAGEQYF. For the CDR3, the DNA is TGTGCCAGCAGTGCCCCCGGACAGGGGGCGGGCGAGCAGTACTTC.